The rows below give T cell receptor beta chains drawn from one sample of a study of blood T cell repertoires in COVID-19. Generated by immunoSEQ multiplex PCR, the TCRdb table keeps only in-frame clones and is missing some. Among more than 85,000 clones listed, around 80% were seen once. The source material was peripheral blood. All receptors come from a woman aged 80 or over with acute or convalescent COVID-19. CDR3s include the opening cysteine and the closing phenylalanine or tryptophan. A D gene is named only where the DNA matches it firmly. The size of a clone is reported for some rows only, either as once, few or many, or as a class for expanded clones.

d_call j_call clone_size v_call cdr3_nt cdr3_aa
- TRBJ1-3 - TRBV7-2 TGTGCCAGCAGCTTTACAGGGACCAGCTCTGGAAACACCATATATTTT CASSFTGTSSGNTIYF
- TRBJ1-2 - TRBV2 TGTGCCAGCAGGACGGAACGGCTAGCCTATGGCTACACCTTC CASRTERLAYGYTF
- TRBJ2-2 - TRBV29-1 TGCAGCGTTCTCTGGCAAACAAACACCGGGGAGCTGTTTTTT CSVLWQTNTGELFF
TRBD2 TRBJ2-1 - TRBV19 TGTGCCAGTAGCCCTAGCGGGAGCTCCTACAATGAGCAGTTCTTC CASSPSGSSYNEQFF
- TRBJ1-5 few TRBV28 TGTGCCAGCAGTTCGCCACAGGCTAGCAATCAGCCCCAGCATTTT CASSSPQASNQPQHF
- TRBJ2-5 - TRBV10-3 TGTGCCATCAGCCCCGGGACTCTTGGGGAGACCCAGTACTTC CAISPGTLGETQYF
- TRBJ2-2 - TRBV10-3 TGTGCCATCAGTGTAAACAGAAACACCGGGGAGCTGTTTTTT CAISVNRNTGELFF
TRBD1 TRBJ1-5 - TRBV19 TGTGCCAGTAGTATAGTGCCCACAGGGGCTGATCAGCCCCAGCATTTT CASSIVPTGADQPQHF
- TRBJ1-4 - TRBV2 TGTGCCAGCAGTGTTAAGCCGTCTGCAACTAATGAAAAACTGTTTTTT CASSVKPSATNEKLFF
- TRBJ2-7 - TRBV23-1 TGCGCCAGCAGTAGTACCCACAAGGGACAAACCTACGAGCAGTACTTC CASSSTHKGQTYEQYF
- TRBJ2-7 - TRBV5-1 TGCGCCAGCAGCTTGGAGCCCTACGAGCAGTACTTC CASSLEPYEQYF
TRBD2 TRBJ2-1 - TRBV24-1 TGTGCCACCAGTGATTTGATCCCTAGCGGTTACAATGAGCAGTTCTTC CATSDLIPSGYNEQFF
TRBD1 TRBJ2-1 few TRBV7-2 TGTGCCAGCAGCTTTGGGTCAGGGGGACCCTACAATGAGCAGTTCTTC CASSFGSGGPYNEQFF
- TRBJ2-2 - TRBV3-1/TRBV3-2 TGTGCCAGCAGCCCAAACACAGCTGGAACGGCCGGGGAGCTGTTTTTT CASSPNTAGTAGELFF
- TRBJ2-5 few TRBV9 TGTGCCAGCAGCGTTTCCCCTCTAGCGAACCAAGAGACCCAGTACTTC CASSVSPLANQETQYF
TRBD1 TRBJ2-4 - TRBV7-2 TGTGCCAGCAGCCCCCTGACAGGGGTCAAAAACATTCAGTACTTC CASSPLTGVKNIQYF
TRBD1 TRBJ2-3 - TRBV7-9 TGTGCCAGCAGCCCCACTCCCGGGACAGGGCGAGGGGATACGCAGTATTTT CASSPTPGTGRGDTQYF
TRBD2 TRBJ2-3 - TRBV6-5 TGTGCCACCAGCGGGGGGGGCACAGATACGCAGTATTTT CATSGGGTDTQYF
TRBD1 TRBJ1-6 - TRBV5-1 TGCGCCAGCAGCTTGACCCCCGGGACAGAGTTCTATAATTCACCCCTCCACTTT CASSLTPGTEFYNSPLHF
- TRBJ2-7 - TRBV28 TGTGCCAGCAGTTTATCAACAGGGCGCGAGCAGTACTTC CASSLSTGREQYF
TRBD2 TRBJ2-1 - TRBV18 TGTGCCAGCTCACCCACGGCGGGAGGCCTCAGGGGTGAGCAGTTCTTC CASSPTAGGLRGEQFF
- TRBJ2-2 - TRBV21-1 TGTGCCAGCAGCAAAGTCCCCCCCGGACAAGCGAACACCGGGGAGCTGTTTTTT CASSKVPPGQANTGELFF
TRBD1 TRBJ1-4 - TRBV7-7 TGTGCCAGCAGGCCCGGGACAGGGATTCCACGAGACGAAAAACTGTTTTTT CASRPGTGIPRDEKLFF
- TRBJ2-7 - TRBV19 TGTGCCAGTAGTCTTATGGCTTCGGGGATCAGCTCCTACGAGCAGTACTTC CASSLMASGISSYEQYF
- TRBJ1-1 - TRBV28 TGTGCCAGCAGTTTAAAGGGGGATTGGATTGGGACTGAAGCTTTCTTT CASSLKGDWIGTEAFF
- TRBJ2-7 - TRBV6-2/TRBV6-3 TGTGCCAGCAGTTACTCAGGAGCTTACGAGCAGTACTTC CASSYSGAYEQYF
TRBD1 TRBJ2-5 - TRBV27 TGTGCCAGCAGTTTCCGAGACAGGGAACCCCAGTACTTC CASSFRDREPQYF
TRBD1 TRBJ2-4 - TRBV5-6 TGTGCCAGCAGCTGGGGGACAGGGGATACTTTCAAAAACATTCAGTACTTC CASSWGTGDTFKNIQYF
TRBD1 TRBJ1-1 few TRBV5-4 TGTGCCAGCAGGGCAACAGGGGCGCTTACTGAAGCTTTCTTT CASRATGALTEAFF
- TRBJ2-7 - TRBV5-1 TGCGCCAGCAGCTCTCAAGGGGCAGCCTACGAGCAGTACTTC CASSSQGAAYEQYF
- TRBJ1-2 - TRBV12-3/TRBV12-4 TGTGCCAGCAACACACAGGGAGCGGGAGGCTACACCTTC CASNTQGAGGYTF
- TRBJ2-2 - TRBV21-1 TGTGCCAGCAGCAAAGGCTTTCGCAGGGAAATCGGGGAGCTGTTTTTT CASSKGFRREIGELFF
- TRBJ1-1 - TRBV18 TGTGCCAGCTCTGCCTGGGGGGGGCCAGTTTCTGAAGCTTTCTTT CASSAWGGPVSEAFF
TRBD1 TRBJ2-5 few TRBV5-1 TGCGCCAGCAGACCCCAGGGGGCCCAAGAGACCCAGTACTTC CASRPQGAQETQYF
- TRBJ2-1 - TRBV4-3 TGCGCCAGCAGCCAAGGTAGGAGGCACTACAATGAGCAGTTCTTC CASSQGRRHYNEQFF
- TRBJ1-2 - TRBV5-4 TGTGCCAGCAGAGCGAACTATGGCTACACCTTC CASRANYGYTF
- TRBJ1-2 few TRBV25-1 TGTGCCAGCGAACAATTGAACTATGGCTACACCTTC CASEQLNYGYTF
- TRBJ2-2 - TRBV11-2 TGTGCCAGCAGCTTAGTTGGGAGCACCGGGGAGCTGTTTTTT CASSLVGSTGELFF
- TRBJ2-4 large TRBV2 TGTGCCAGCTTCGAGACAGGAGACATTCAGTACTTC CASFETGDIQYF
TRBD1 TRBJ1-1 once TRBV4-3 TGCGCCAGCAGCCGAGAGGGGGCCACTGAAGCTTTCTTT CASSREGATEAFF
TRBD2 TRBJ2-1 - TRBV10-2 TGCGCCAGCAGAGTGACTAGCTCATTCAATGAGCAGTTCTTC CASRVTSSFNEQFF
TRBD2 TRBJ2-5 - TRBV24-1 TGTGCCACCAGTGAAGTAGCGGGAGGGGTAGAGACCCAGTACTTC CATSEVAGGVETQYF
- TRBJ1-1 - TRBV11-2 TGTGCCAGCAGCTTAGGTGCGATTGAAGCTTTCTTT CASSLGAIEAFF
TRBD1 TRBJ1-5 - TRBV5-1 TGCGCCAGCAGCTTGGTACAGGGGGCACAGCCCCAGCATTTT CASSLVQGAQPQHF
- TRBJ1-2 - TRBV4-1 TGCGCCAGCAGCCAAGAATTTGGGGGGGCGACGGAAGGCTACACCTTC CASSQEFGGATEGYTF
- TRBJ1-2 - TRBV28 TGTGCCAGCAGCTCAGCGGAACCTAACTATGGCTACACCTTC CASSSAEPNYGYTF
TRBD1 TRBJ1-1 - TRBV6-2/TRBV6-3 TGTGCCAGCAGTTTCACAGGGGGGAACACTGAAGCTTTCTTT CASSFTGGNTEAFF
- TRBJ2-1 - TRBV5-1 TGCGCCAGCAGCTTGTTGCGGGGAGCCTACAATGAGCAGTTCTTC CASSLLRGAYNEQFF
TRBD2 TRBJ2-2 few TRBV5-6 TGTGCCAGCAGCTTGGGGACGGCGGGAGTCGGGGAGCTGTTTTTT CASSLGTAGVGELFF
- TRBJ1-1 - TRBV11-3 TGTGCCAGCAGCGGAGAATATGGCAGGAACACTGAAGCTTTCTTT CASSGEYGRNTEAFF